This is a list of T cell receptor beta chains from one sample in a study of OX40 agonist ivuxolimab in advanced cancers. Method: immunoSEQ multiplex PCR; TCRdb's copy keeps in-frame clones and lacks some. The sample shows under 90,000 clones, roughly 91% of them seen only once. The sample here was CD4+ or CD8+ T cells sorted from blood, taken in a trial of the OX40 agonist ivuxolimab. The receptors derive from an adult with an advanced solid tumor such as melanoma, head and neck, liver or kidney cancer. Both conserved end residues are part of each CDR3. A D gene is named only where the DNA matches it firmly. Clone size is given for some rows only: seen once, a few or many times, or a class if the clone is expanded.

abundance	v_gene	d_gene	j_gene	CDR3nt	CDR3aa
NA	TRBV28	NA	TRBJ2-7	TGTGCCAGCAGTTCCCTACGACAAAGAAGCGAGCAGTACTTC	CASSSLRQRSEQYF
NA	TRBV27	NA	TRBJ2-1	TGTGCCAGCAGTTTTTCGGGGGGCTATTACAATGAGCAGTTCTTC	CASSFSGGYYNEQFF
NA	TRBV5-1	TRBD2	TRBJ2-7	TGCGCCAGCAGCTTGACGGGAGGGTGGAACGAGCAGTACTTC	CASSLTGGWNEQYF
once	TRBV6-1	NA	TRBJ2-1	TGTGCCAGCAGTGACCCTTTTAACTCCTACAATGAGCAGTTCTTC	CASSDPFNSYNEQFF
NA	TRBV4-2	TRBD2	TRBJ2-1	TGTGCCAGCAGCCACCCCGATCTAGCGGGCTCCTACAATGAGCAGTTCTTC	CASSHPDLAGSYNEQFF
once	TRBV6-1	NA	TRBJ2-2	TGTGCCAGCAGTCTAGGTCCCGACACCGGGGAGCTGTTTTTT	CASSLGPDTGELFF
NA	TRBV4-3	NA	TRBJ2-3	TGCGCCAGCAGCCAGGGTTTTGGTGGCGCAGATACGCAGTATTTT	CASSQGFGGADTQYF
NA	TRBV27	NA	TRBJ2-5	TGTGCCAGCAGTTCCTCTGACCTAGCCGAGACCCAGTACTTC	CASSSSDLAETQYF
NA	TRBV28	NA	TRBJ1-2	TGTGCCAGCAGTTTAGCCGGGGACTATGGCTACACCTTC	CASSLAGDYGYTF
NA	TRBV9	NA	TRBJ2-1	TGTGCCAGCAGCGTAGCCGGGTTGGGGTACAATGAGCAGTTCTTC	CASSVAGLGYNEQFF
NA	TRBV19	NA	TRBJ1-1	TGTGCCACCCGACGGGGGAGCACTGAAGCTTTCTTT	CATRRGSTEAFF
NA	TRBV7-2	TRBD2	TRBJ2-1	TGTGCCAGCAGCCCTAAAACGGGACTAGCGGCGAGCTCCTACAATGAGCAGTTCTTC	CASSPKTGLAASSYNEQFF
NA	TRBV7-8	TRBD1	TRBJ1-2	TGTGCCAGCAGCTCTGAACCGGGACAGAGGTATGGCTACACCTTC	CASSSEPGQRYGYTF
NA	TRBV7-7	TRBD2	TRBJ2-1	TGTGCCAGCAGCCTGGGGACTAGCTCCTACAATGAGCAGTTCTTC	CASSLGTSSYNEQFF
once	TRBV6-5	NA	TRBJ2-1	TGTGCCAGCAGTTACTCTGGGGGACGGCTGGATGAGCAGTTCTTC	CASSYSGGRLDEQFF
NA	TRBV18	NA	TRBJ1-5	TGTGCCAGCTCACCGTCTGGGGCATTTGGGGGCAATCAGCCCCAGCATTTT	CASSPSGAFGGNQPQHF
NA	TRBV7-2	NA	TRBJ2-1	TGTGCCAGCAGCTTAGGGTTGGCGGACTCCTACAATGAGCAGTTCTTC	CASSLGLADSYNEQFF
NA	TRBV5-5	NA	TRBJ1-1	TGTGCCAGCAGCTTCACCCTTGGATGGACTGAAGCTTTCTTT	CASSFTLGWTEAFF
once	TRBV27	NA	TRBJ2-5	TGTGCCAGCAGTTTTGGGGGAGGAGAGACCCAGTACTTC	CASSFGGGETQYF
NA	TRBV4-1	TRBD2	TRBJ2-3	TGCGCCAGCAGCCCGGGACTAGCGGGGGGGACAGATACGCAGTATTTT	CASSPGLAGGTDTQYF
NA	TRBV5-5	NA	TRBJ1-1	TGTGCCAGCAGCCGAGGGGGGGCCACTGAAGCTTTCTTT	CASSRGGATEAFF
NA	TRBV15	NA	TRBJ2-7	TGTGCCACCAGCAGGGGACCATACGAGCAGTACTTC	CATSRGPYEQYF
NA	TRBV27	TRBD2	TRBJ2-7	TGTGCCAGCAGTTTACACGCAATAGCGGGGGCAGACTACGAGCAGTACTTC	CASSLHAIAGADYEQYF
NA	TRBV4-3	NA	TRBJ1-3	TGCGCCAGCAGCCAAGATGGGGCAATCGGGGCCGGAAACACCATATATTTT	CASSQDGAIGAGNTIYF
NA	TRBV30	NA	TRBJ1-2	TGTGCCGGAGTAATCCGCTATGGCTACACCTTC	CAGVIRYGYTF
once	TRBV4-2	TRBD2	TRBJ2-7	TGTGCCAGCAGCCAACAGGTAGTTCAGCGGGAGGAGGGCTACGAGCAGTACTTC	CASSQQVVQREEGYEQYF
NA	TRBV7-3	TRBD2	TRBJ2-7	TGTGCCAGCAGCCCAGCGGGAGGTCCCAATTACGAGCAGTACTTC	CASSPAGGPNYEQYF
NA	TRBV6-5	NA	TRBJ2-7	TGTGCCAGCAGTTACCCCACAGGGAGTGGGGAGCAGTACTTC	CASSYPTGSGEQYF
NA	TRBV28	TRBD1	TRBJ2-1	TGTGCCAGCAGTTACCCCGAACAGGGGGTAAATGAGCAGTTCTTC	CASSYPEQGVNEQFF
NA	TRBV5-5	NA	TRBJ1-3	TGTGCCAGCAGCTTGCGGGTGGCAAGAATCCTCATGGGGGACACCATATATTTT	CASSLRVARILMGDTIYF
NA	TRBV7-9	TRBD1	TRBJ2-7	TGTGCCAGCAGCTTGCCAGGGGGCGACGAGCAGTACTTC	CASSLPGGDEQYF
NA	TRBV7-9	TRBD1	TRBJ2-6	TGTGCCAGCAGCTCTACGGACAGGGGGAACTCTGGGGCCAACGTCCTGACTTTC	CASSSTDRGNSGANVLTF
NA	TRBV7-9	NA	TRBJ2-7	TGTGCCAGCAGCCTTTCCTACGAGCAGTACTTC	CASSLSYEQYF
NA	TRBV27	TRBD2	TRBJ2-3	TGTGCCAGCAGTTTAGGGGTAGCGGGAACCACAGATACGCAGTATTTT	CASSLGVAGTTDTQYF
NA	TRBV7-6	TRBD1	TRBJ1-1	TGTGCCAGCAGCTTGACAGGGAAGACGGGGACTGAAGCTTTCTTT	CASSLTGKTGTEAFF
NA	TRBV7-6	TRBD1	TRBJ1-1	TGTGCCAGCAGCCATGGACAGGGGCAACAGAACACTGAAGCTTTCTTT	CASSHGQGQQNTEAFF
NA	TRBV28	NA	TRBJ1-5	TGTGCCAGCAGTTTTTTTGGGGGCCAGCCCCAGCATTTT	CASSFFGGQPQHF
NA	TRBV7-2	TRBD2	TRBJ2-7	TGTGCCAGCAGCTTAGACCCCAGCGGGGCTAACTACGAGCAGTACTTC	CASSLDPSGANYEQYF
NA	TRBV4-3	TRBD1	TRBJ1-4	TGCGCCAGCAGCCAGCCTAGACAGGGGAGAGGGGAAAAACTGTTTTTT	CASSQPRQGRGEKLFF
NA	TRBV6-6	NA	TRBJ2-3	TGTGCCAGCAGTTATGGATGGAGGGTCCCAGATACGCAGTATTTT	CASSYGWRVPDTQYF
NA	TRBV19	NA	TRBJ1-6	TGTGCCAGTAGTCCAACATGGGATTCACCCCTCCACTTT	CASSPTWDSPLHF
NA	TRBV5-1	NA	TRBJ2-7	TGCGCCAGCAGCTTGGCTGGGAGCTACGAGCAGTACTTC	CASSLAGSYEQYF
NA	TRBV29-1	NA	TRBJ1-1	TGCAGCGTTGGGGTGGGGGGCTACACTGAAGCTTTCTTT	CSVGVGGYTEAFF
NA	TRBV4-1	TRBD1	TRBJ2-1	TGCGCCAGCAGCCGGCAGGGGGAAATCAATGAGCAGTTCTTC	CASSRQGEINEQFF
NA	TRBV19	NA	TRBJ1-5	TGTGCCAGTAGGGCCGGAGGCAGTGTCAATCAGCCCCAGCATTTT	CASRAGGSVNQPQHF
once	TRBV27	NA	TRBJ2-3	TGTGCCAGCAGTTTCGGGGGCACAGATACGCAGTATTTT	CASSFGGTDTQYF
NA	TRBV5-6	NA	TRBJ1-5	TGTGCCAGCAGCTTGACGAGGGGGTGGAATCAGCCCCAGCATTTT	CASSLTRGWNQPQHF
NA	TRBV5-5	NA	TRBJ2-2	TGTGCCAGCAGTCTCATAAGTGGGGTGAACACCGGGGAGCTGTTTTTT	CASSLISGVNTGELFF
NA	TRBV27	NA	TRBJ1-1	TGTGCCAGCAGTTTGTCGGGGCCGAACACTGAAGCTTTCTTT	CASSLSGPNTEAFF
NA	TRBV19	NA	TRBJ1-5	TGTGCCAGTACGGGGGGGAGCAATCAGCCCCAGCATTTT	CASTGGSNQPQHF
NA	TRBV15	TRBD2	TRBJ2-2	TGTGCCACCAGCGACCGGACTAGCGGGAGTAACGGGGAGCTGTTTTTT	CATSDRTSGSNGELFF
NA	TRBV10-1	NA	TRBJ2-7	TGCGCCAGCAGTGAGTCGTTGCGGGACGGATCCTACGAGCAGTACTTC	CASSESLRDGSYEQYF
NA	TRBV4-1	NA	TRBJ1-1	TGCGCCAGCAGCCAAGAATCCGACACTGAAGCTTTCTTT	CASSQESDTEAFF